There are a few counts of the clone carrying this T cell receptor (beta chain). This record comes from a study of T-cell memory formation after mild COVID-19. V lost 0 bases, J lost 2 bases, and 12 bases lay in between. Germline CDR1 and CDR2: SGHRS and YFSETQ. There are 15 residues in the CDR3. Each CDR3 protein is one row after TCRdb ran MiXCR on the 5' RACE reads. Of approximately 250,000 distinct CDR3 sequences in the sample, over 15% were seen once. The receptor was derived from a man in his late teens or twenties who had mild COVID-19 (a few samples of this study predate the infection). Cell type and time point are not known. This rearrangement joins TRBV5-1 to TRBJ2-7; a weak D match, TRBD2 (5 bases). Sequencing used PBMCs or a T cell subset sorted from them (not recorded which). CDR3 bases: TGCGCCAGCAGCTTGGGGGAGCCCGCAGCCTACGAGCAGTACGTC. It codes for CASSLGEPAAYEQYV.